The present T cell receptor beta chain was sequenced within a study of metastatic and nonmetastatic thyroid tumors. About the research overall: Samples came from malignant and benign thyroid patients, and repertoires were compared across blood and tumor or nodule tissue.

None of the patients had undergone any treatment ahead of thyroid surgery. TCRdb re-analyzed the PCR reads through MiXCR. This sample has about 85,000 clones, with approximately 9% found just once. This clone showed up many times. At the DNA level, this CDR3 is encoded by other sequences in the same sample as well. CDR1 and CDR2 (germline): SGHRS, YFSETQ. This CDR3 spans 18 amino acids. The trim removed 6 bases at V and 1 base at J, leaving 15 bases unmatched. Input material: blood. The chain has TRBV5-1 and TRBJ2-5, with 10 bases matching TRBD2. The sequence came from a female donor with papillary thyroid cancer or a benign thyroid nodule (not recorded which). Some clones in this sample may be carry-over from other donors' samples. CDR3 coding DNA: TGCGCCAGCACCGCACAGGAAGCGGGGGGGCCGCTCCAAGAGACCCAGTACTTC. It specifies CASTAQEAGGPLQETQYF.